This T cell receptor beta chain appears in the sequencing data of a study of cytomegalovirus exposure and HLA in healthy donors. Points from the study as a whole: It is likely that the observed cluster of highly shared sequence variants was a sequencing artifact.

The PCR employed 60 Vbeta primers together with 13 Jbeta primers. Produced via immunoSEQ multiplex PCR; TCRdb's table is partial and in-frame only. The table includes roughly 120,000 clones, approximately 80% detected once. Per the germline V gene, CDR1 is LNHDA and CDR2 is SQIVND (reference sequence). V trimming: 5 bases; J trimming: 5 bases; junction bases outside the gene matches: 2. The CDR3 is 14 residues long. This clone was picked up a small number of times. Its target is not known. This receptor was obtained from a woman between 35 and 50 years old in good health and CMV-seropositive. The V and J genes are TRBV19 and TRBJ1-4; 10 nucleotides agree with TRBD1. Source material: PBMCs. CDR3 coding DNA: TGTGCCAGTAGTCCGGACAGGGGGAATGAAAAACTGTTTTTT. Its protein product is CASSPDRGNEKLFF.